This T cell receptor beta chain was sequenced during a study of identical twins. Germline CDR1 is WNHNN and CDR2 is SYGVQD (reference sequence). This CDR3 is 15 amino acids long. Unmatched junction bases numbered 3, after V lost 3 bases and J lost 1 base. This clonotype was seen at least ten times. The antigen is undetermined. TCRdb fed the 5' RACE reads into MiXCR, producing one record per CDR3 protein. Here the sample spans roughly 750,000 distinct CDR3 sequences, over 20% being singletons. Study-wide findings and caveats: Zero-insertion analyses could be partly confounded by invariant MAIT and iNKT cells.

The sample also formed part of further work on T cells expressing NK-cell markers. That study adds: The TCR beta repertoires originated in sorted CD3+CD56+NKG2C+, CD3+CD56+NKG2C- and CD3+CD56-NKG2C+ T cells. HCMV seropositivity marked seven of the eight sequenced donors; one was seronegative.

This clonotype was obtained from a woman aged 18-29 years in good health. The sequenced sample was PBMCs. The chain uses TRBV10-1 and TRBJ2-5, with 9 bases matching TRBD2. The CDR3 DNA sequence: TGCGCCAGCAGTGAAAGCGGGGGGCCCCAAGAGACCCAGTACTTC. This sequence encodes CASSESGGPQETQYF.